The following is a T cell receptor (delta chain) sequence with its context. Its antigen target is currently unknown. TCRdb attributes to this sequence the protein of a much larger clone, which differs from the DNA translation at residue 7; a read error is likely, and the protein displayed is translated from the DNA. This entry is derived from a study of gamma-delta chains in newborns, infants, children (dated 2019 in TCRdb). With regard to the full study: According to the study title, microbial exposure causes polyclonal expansion of innate gammadelta T cells right after birth. Right after human newborns were born, the researchers looked at the way microbial exposure shaped their populations of innate gammadelta T cells.

Spanning cysteine to phenylalanine, the CDR3 consists of 14 amino acids. Only the CDR3 DNA stays, 42 bases, in frame from base 1. V is reduced by 2 bases and J by 4 bases, leaving a spacing of 10 bases between them. In the germline V gene, CDR1 corresponds to GEAIGNYY and CDR2 to EKD. Sequencing was performed on an Illumina MiSeq. TCRdb called clones from the public reads with CATT, and repeated DNA sequences were later combined into one row. This sample lists more than 5,000 delta-chain clones; 3% were detected once. Together, the top ten hold around 16% of the sample. The source of this sequence is a child who was a newborn, infant or young child, either healthy, febrile or measles-vaccinated (not recorded which). Rearrangement joined TRDV2 to TRDJ2, with no confidently assigned D gene. Specimen: blood. CDR3 protein: CACDRGTWTAQLFF. The DNA sequence follows: TGTGCCTGTGACAGAGGGACATGGACAGCACAACTCTTCTTT.